These 5 T cell receptor beta chains came from one sample sequenced in a study of blood T cell repertoires in COVID-19. Sequencing used immunoSEQ multiplex PCR; TCRdb keeps in-frame clones, though not all of them. The table shows 55,000 to 70,000 clones, with around 76% occurring only once. Sample: peripheral blood. Receptors originate from a human donor in a cohort sampled during active COVID-19.

CDR3: CASSPLASTYEQYF. In DNA, the CDR3 is TGTGCCAGCAGCCCCCTCGCTAGTACCTACGAGCAGTACTTC. This rearrangement joins TRBV3-1 (or the pseudogene TRBV3-2) to TRBJ2-7; D remains unclear. The CDR3 has 14 amino acids. Trimming took 4 bases from V and 2 from J, leaving 12 bases between them. CDR1 is LGHDT, CDR2 YNNKEL, per germline (reference sequence).

This clone was counted a few times. The J gene is TRBJ1-5, the V gene TRBV2, with D possibly being TRBD1 (5 bases). Between the trimmed V and J ends, which lost 2 bases and 7 bases, there was a span of 12 bases. Germline V lookup: CDR1 SNHLY, CDR2 FYNNEI. The CDR3 totals 14 residues. The CDR3 DNA sequence: TGTGCCAGCAGTGAATGGGGGGAGGGGCAGCCCCAGCATTTT. Amino acids: CASSEWGEGQPQHF.

The gene calls are TRBV2 and TRBJ2-3, with D unclear. Germline V gives CDR1 SNHLY, CDR2 FYNNEI. Trimming took 5 bases from V and 0 from J, leaving 9 bases between them. The CDR3 sequence is 14 residues long. CDR3 in amino acids: CASSQSLSTDTQYF. DNA of the CDR3: TGTGCCAGCAGTCAGTCCCTCAGCACAGATACGCAGTATTTT.

This chain joins TRBV6-5 and TRBJ2-7; D perhaps matches TRBD2 (7 bases). The V and J ends lost 10 bases and 4 bases respectively, with 17 bases between them. CDR3 length: 13 residues. Germline values: CDR1 MNHEY, CDR2 SVGAGI. The DNA for the CDR3 is TGTGCCACCTCCCAAGGGGGGGGATACGAGCAGTACTTC. It specifies CATSQGGGYEQYF.

The V gene is TRBV11-2, the J gene TRBJ2-1; 10 positions match TRBD2. V gave up 3 bases and J gave up 6 bases; unmatched junction bases: 14. Germline loops: CDR1 SGHAT, CDR2 FQNNGV. This CDR3 is built from 18 residues. CDR3 loop: CASSFPEASGSSINEQFF. The CDR3 bases are TGTGCCAGCAGCTTCCCGGAGGCTAGCGGGAGTTCGATCAATGAGCAGTTCTTC.